Listed here are 30 T cell receptor beta chains from one sample, sequenced in a study of technical replicates of blood from a few donors. This table comes from immunoSEQ multiplex PCR, and its TCRdb copy is limited to in-frame clones, with some not included. The sample yields around 100,000 clones, over 90% seen once. The material sequenced was T cells isolated from PBMCs. All receptors come from a human donor in good health.

Notes on this clone: This sample also contains other DNA sequences that code for the same CDR3. The chain employs TRBV5-1 and TRBJ2-1; 7 nucleotides align to TRBD2. Germline V gives CDR1 SGHRS, CDR2 YFSETQ. The ends lost 1 base at V and 0 bases at J; junction bases unmatched: 4. The CDR3 runs 16 residues. DNA of the CDR3: TGCGCCAGCAGCTTGTCGGGCGGGAGCTCCTACAATGAGCAGTTCTTC. Amino acids: CASSLSGGSSYNEQFF.

This chain connects TRBV25-1 to TRBJ2-1; tentative D call: TRBD2 (6 bases). CDR1 is MGHDK and CDR2 is SYGVNS in the germline V gene. Trimming took 2 bases from V and 3 from J, leaving 14 bases between them. The CDR3 is 16 amino acids. The CDR3 DNA reads as TGTGCCAGCAGTGAAGATCCGGGAGAAGGCTACAATGAGCAGTTCTTC. Translated: CASSEDPGEGYNEQFF.

This chain links TRBV25-1 with TRBJ2-2; TRBD1 aligns across 8 bases. The CDR3 totals 15 residues. In germline, CDR1 is MGHDK, CDR2 SYGVNS. The J segment lost 6 bases and the V segment lost 3 bases, leaving 6 bases of the junction unmatched. The CDR3: CASSETGEVSGELFF. The CDR3 coding sequence is TGTGCCAGCAGTGAGACAGGGGAGGTTTCCGGGGAGCTGTTTTTT.

V gene TRBV4-1 combines with J gene TRBJ1-2, with D uncertain. The V gene lost 1 base and the J gene lost 4 bases, with 7 bases spanning the gap. This CDR3 comprises 13 residues. Germline loops: CDR1 MGHRA, CDR2 YSYEKL. The CDR3 sequence: CASSQAEFYGYTF. Here the CDR3 DNA reads TGCGCCAGCAGCCAAGCGGAGTTCTATGGCTACACCTTC.

V is TRBV19 and J is TRBJ2-3; TRBD1 might be the D (6 bases). V lost 5 bases to trimming and J lost 6 bases, with 18 bases between them. The length of the CDR3 is 15 residues. CDR1 and CDR2 from the germline V gene are LNHDA and SQIVND (reference sequence). The CDR3 here is CASSSGDPMRDTQYF. The CDR3 DNA reads as TGTGCCAGTAGTTCAGGGGACCCAATGAGGGATACGCAGTATTTT.

The chain recombines TRBV19 with TRBJ2-1, with D maybe TRBD2 (5 bases). This CDR3 has 14 amino acids. Germline V gives CDR1 LNHDA, CDR2 SQIVND (reference sequence). V dropped 5 bases and J dropped 5 bases, with 13 bases sitting between them. The DNA of the CDR3 is TGTGCCAGTAGTCCCAGGACTCTTAACAATGAGCAGTTCTTC. This sequence encodes CASSPRTLNNEQFF.

In this sample, this clone turned up once. The CDR3 region is CANIPVETQYF. CDR3 DNA: TGTGCCAACATTCCCGTAGAGACCCAGTACTTC. The rearrangement joins TRBV6-5 to TRBJ2-5; D remains ambiguous. Between the trimmed V and J ends, which lost 10 bases and 4 bases, there was a span of 10 bases. CDR3 length: 11 amino acids. The germline CDR1 and CDR2 sequences are MNHEY and SVGAGI.

The rearrangement uses TRBV9 and TRBJ2-7, with 9 bases lining up with TRBD2. This CDR3 spans 16 amino acids. Germline lookup yields CDR1 SGDLS and CDR2 YYNGEE. With V trimmed by 3 bases and J by 3 bases, 10 bases remained unmatched. The CDR3: CASSAKSSGTFYEQYF. In DNA, the CDR3 is TGTGCCAGCAGCGCCAAGTCTAGCGGGACTTTCTACGAGCAGTACTTC.

This sequence joins TRBV19 and TRBJ1-5; 7 bases map to TRBD1. This CDR3 region has 14 residues. Germline V gene lookup returns CDR1 LNHDA and CDR2 SQIVND (reference sequence). The ends lost 3 bases at V and 4 bases at J; junction bases unmatched: 3. As DNA, the CDR3 is TGTGCCAGTAGTATCGGGACAGATAATCAGCCCCAGCATTTT. This codes for CASSIGTDNQPQHF.

The chain employs TRBV30 and TRBJ2-3; 12 bases are a match to TRBD2. The CDR3 runs 15 residues. CDR1 and CDR2 (germline): GTSNPN, SVGIG (reference sequence). V lost 2 bases to trimming and J lost 4 bases; unmatched junction nucleotides: 4. CDR3 residues: CAWSMTSGSSDTQYF. CDR3 DNA sequence: TGTGCCTGGAGTATGACTAGCGGGAGCTCAGATACGCAGTATTTT.

The chain uses TRBV5-4 and TRBJ2-3; tentative D call: TRBD2 (5 bases). The CDR3 is made up of 14 amino acids. The germline CDR1 and CDR2 sequences are SGHNT and YYREEE (reference sequence). V was clipped by 4 bases and J by 0 bases, with 9 bases between them. The CDR3 nucleotides are TGTGCCAGCAGCCCAGCGGCTAGCACAGATACGCAGTATTTT. Translation: CASSPAASTDTQYF.

The J gene is TRBJ2-2, the V gene TRBV6-6, with 8 positions matching TRBD1. The CDR3 spans 13 residues. The ends lost 8 bases at V and 6 bases at J; junction bases unmatched: 5. Germline V lookup: CDR1 MNHNY, CDR2 SVGAGI (reference sequence). The CDR3 DNA is TGTGCCAGCCGACTACAGGGGGCCGGGGAGCTGTTTTTT. As protein: CASRLQGAGELFF.

The chain couples TRBV19 to TRBJ1-1; perhaps TRBD1 as D (6 bases). Trimming removed 3 bases from V and 3 bases from J, with 17 bases in between. Germline CDR1 reads LNHDA; CDR2 reads SQIVND (reference sequence). The CDR3 has 16 amino acids. CDR3 amino acids: CASSMSPSNRDTEAFF. The CDR3 coding sequence is TGTGCCAGTAGTATGTCCCCCTCAAACAGGGACACTGAAGCTTTCTTT.

V is TRBV5-1 and J is TRBJ2-1; TRBD1 matches 7 bases. The CDR3 is made up of 16 amino acids. The germline V gene encodes CDR1 SGHRS and CDR2 YFSETQ. With 6 bases clipped from V and 1 base from J, the junction kept 10 bases outside the gene matches. CDR3 loop: CASTPLQGISYNEQFF. For the CDR3, the DNA is TGCGCCAGCACGCCTTTACAGGGGATATCCTACAATGAGCAGTTCTTC.

V and J are TRBV7-9 and TRBJ2-5; D is undetermined. Matching the DNA end better, TRBJ2-7 makes the J call doubtful. Germline V gene data show CDR1 as SEHNR and CDR2 as FQNEAQ (reference sequence). CDR3 length: 12 residues. CDR3 coding DNA: TGTGCCAGCAGCTTTCAGAACTACGAGCAGTACTTC. Its translation is CASSFQNYEQYF.

The chain carries TRBV28 and TRBJ2-3; perhaps TRBD2 as D (6 bases). CDR3 length: 17 residues. Germline CDR1 is MDHEN and CDR2 is SYDVKM. V dropped 8 bases and J dropped 6 bases, with 27 bases sitting between them. The CDR3 sequence is CASGPPASASWVDTQYF. Written as DNA, the CDR3 is TGTGCCAGCGGGCCCCCCGCTAGCGCGAGCTGGGTGGATACGCAGTATTTT.

The chain combines TRBV6-7 with TRBJ2-7; 8 nucleotides line up with TRBD2. TRBV6-7 carries the ORF label, with uncertain function. The CDR3 spans 18 residues. V lost 0 bases and J lost 4; bases outside the gene matches: 14. The CDR3 spells CASSYSNGSGSFTYEQYF. CDR3 nucleotides: TGTGCCAGCAGTTACTCGAACGGGAGCGGGAGCTTTACTTACGAGCAGTACTTC.

The genes are TRBV19 and TRBJ1-5; TRBD1 matches at 8 bases. CDR3 length: 16 amino acids. V lost 3 bases to trimming and J lost 3 bases; unmatched junction nucleotides: 7. Germline lookup yields CDR1 LNHDA and CDR2 SQIVND (reference sequence). This CDR3 is CASSIFDRGANQPQHF. The CDR3 nucleotides read TGTGCCAGTAGTATTTTTGACAGGGGAGCCAATCAGCCCCAGCATTTT.

V and J are TRBV27 and TRBJ2-6, with D tentatively TRBD1 (6 bases). The V gene lost 3 bases and the J gene lost 0 bases, with 6 bases spanning the gap. The germline V gene encodes CDR1 MNHEY and CDR2 SMNVEV (reference sequence). The CDR3 length is 15 residues. The CDR3: CASSLGHSGANVLTF. The CDR3 DNA reads as TGTGCCAGCAGTTTGGGACACTCTGGGGCCAACGTCCTGACTTTC.

The rearrangement uses TRBV19 and TRBJ1-3, with D perhaps matching TRBD1 (6 bases). This CDR3 spans 15 amino acids. V lost 10 bases, J lost 0 bases, and 16 bases lay in between. Germline CDR1 is LNHDA and CDR2 is SQIVND (reference sequence). CDR3 nucleotide sequence: TGTGCCACCAAGACAGGTGATAGCTCTGGAAACACCATATATTTT. It encodes CATKTGDSSGNTIYF.

The chain uses TRBV19 and TRBJ1-5; tentative D call: TRBD1 (6 bases). Deletions cut 2 bases from V and 5 bases from J, with 13 bases between. The CDR3 has 15 amino acids. Germline-derived CDR1 and CDR2 are LNHDA and SQIVND (reference sequence). The CDR3 spells CASSIQDSGDQPQHF. The CDR3 nucleotides are TGTGCCAGTAGTATACAGGACAGTGGGGATCAGCCCCAGCATTTT. Drawing the rest from reference TRBV19 and TRBJ1-5, the complete variable domain is DGGITQSPKYLFRKEGQNVTLSCEQNLNHDAMYWYRQDPGQGLRLIYYSQIVNDFQKGDIAEGYSVSREKKESFPLTVTSAQKNPTAFYLCASSIQDSGDQPQHFGDGTRLSIL.

The V and J genes are TRBV25-1 and TRBJ2-7, with 7 bases lining up with TRBD1. The CDR3 loop spans 14 amino acids. CDR1 is MGHDK and CDR2 is SYGVNS in the germline V gene. Trimming at V came to 3 bases and at J to 1 base, leaving 3 bases not matched to a gene. CDR3 loop: CASSDRGLSYEQYF. CDR3 coding DNA: TGTGCCAGCAGTGATAGGGGGCTTTCCTACGAGCAGTACTTC.

V is TRBV25-1 and J is TRBJ1-2; D call uncertain. Between the trimmed V and J ends, which lost 3 bases and 5 bases, there was a span of 7 bases. Germline values: CDR1 MGHDK, CDR2 SYGVNS. There are 12 residues in the CDR3. As DNA, the CDR3 is TGTGCCAGCAGTGATTCGGGGTATGGCTACACCTTC. Protein sequence: CASSDSGYGYTF.

This clone appeared once. The chain links TRBV29-1 to TRBJ1-4, with D perhaps matching TRBD1 (6 bases). The CDR3 has 12 amino acids. V lost 4 bases and J 8 bases, leaving 11 bases between the germline ends. The germline V gene has CDR1 SQVTM and CDR2 ANQGSEA. CDR3 sequence reads: CSVVQGREKLFF. The CDR3 region has the DNA TGCAGCGTTGTACAGGGACGGGAAAAACTGTTTTTT.

This chain uses TRBV7-2 with TRBJ2-7; 9 bases map to TRBD2. The CDR3 extends over 16 amino acids. V shed 5 bases, J shed 2 bases, and the junction held 10 bases outside the gene matches. Germline V lookup: CDR1 SGHTA, CDR2 FQGNSA. CDR3 coding DNA: TGTGCCAGCAGCAAATCCCTAGCGGGATACCCCTACGAGCAGTACTTC. As protein: CASSKSLAGYPYEQYF.

The CDR3 region is CASSRRDRADEQFF. The DNA for the CDR3 is TGCGCCAGCAGCCGCCGGGACAGGGCTGATGAGCAGTTCTTC. The chain joins TRBV4-1 to TRBJ2-1, with TRBD1 matching over 9 bases. With 4 bases clipped from V and 8 bases from J, the junction kept 6 bases outside the gene matches. CDR1 is MGHRA and CDR2 is YSYEKL in the germline V gene. The CDR3 extends over 14 amino acids.

The rearrangement links TRBV15 to TRBJ1-5; D is undetermined. Germline V gene lookup returns CDR1 LNHNV and CDR2 YYDKDF (reference sequence). V lost 3 bases, J lost 7 bases, and 13 bases lay in between. There are 14 residues in the CDR3. CDR3: CATSRAPPPQPQHF. For the CDR3, the DNA is TGTGCCACCAGCAGGGCCCCACCACCCCAGCCCCAGCATTTT.

The chain has TRBV30 and TRBJ2-3, with D possibly being TRBD1 (6 bases). The V gene lost 0 bases and the J gene lost 2 bases, with 15 bases spanning the gap. The CDR3 has 16 residues. Germline V gene lookup returns CDR1 GTSNPN and CDR2 SVGIG (reference sequence). The CDR3 region is CAWSVGGVGPTDTQYF. CDR3 in DNA: TGTGCCTGGAGTGTAGGGGGAGTGGGACCCACAGATACGCAGTATTTT.

This chain connects TRBV6-6 to TRBJ1-5, with D tentatively TRBD1 (6 bases). Germline assignment: CDR1 MNHNY and CDR2 SVGAGI (reference sequence). V lost 5 bases and J 7 bases, leaving 9 bases between the germline ends. The CDR3 runs 12 residues. The CDR3 is CASSTTGQPQHF. The CDR3, as DNA: TGTGCCAGCAGTACGACAGGACAGCCCCAGCATTTT.

The chain is built from TRBV30 and TRBJ2-5, with D perhaps TRBD2 (6 bases). Germline V gives CDR1 GTSNPN, CDR2 SVGIG (reference sequence). The CDR3 extends over 13 amino acids. V was cut by 2 bases and J by 3 bases, with 10 bases left in between. Here the CDR3 reads CAWSIGGKETQYF. The CDR3 region has the DNA TGTGCCTGGAGTATCGGGGGAAAAGAGACCCAGTACTTC.